These 17 T cell receptor beta chains were all obtained from the same sample, sequenced in a study of blood T cell repertoires in COVID-19. Clones were read by immunoSEQ multiplex PCR, and TCRdb kept only the in-frame ones, dropping some. The sample yields some 46,000 clones, roughly 87% seen once. Sequenced sample: peripheral blood. Receptor source: a woman aged 55-69 years with acute or convalescent COVID-19.

V usage is TRBV12-3 or TRBV12-4 and J usage is TRBJ1-1; D gene unclear. The CDR3 runs to 13 residues. The V end was cut by 6 bases, the J end by 8 bases, with 16 bases between. The CDR3: CASRLKVETEAFF. The CDR3 coding sequence is TGTGCCAGCAGATTAAAGGTGGAGACGGAAGCTTTCTTT.

The gene calls are TRBV19 and TRBJ1-5; 9 nucleotides align to TRBD1. The germline gives CDR1 LNHDA, CDR2 SQIVND (reference sequence). The V segment lost 1 base and the J segment 5 bases; nucleotides outside the gene matches: 0. This CDR3 is 14 amino acids long. The DNA of the CDR3 is TGTGCCAGTAGTATAGGACAGGGGGATCAGCCCCAGCATTTT. Translating gives CASSIGQGDQPQHF.

This clone counts as medium-sized. This sequence joins TRBV5-5 and TRBJ1-5; 7 bases agree with TRBD1. The CDR3 consists of 14 residues. J lost 9 bases, V lost 3 bases, and 9 bases had no gene match. CDR1 is SGHKS and CDR2 is YYEKEE in the germline V gene (reference sequence). The CDR3 protein is CASSSDTPGGPQHF. The CDR3 DNA is TGTGCCAGCAGCTCGGACACCCCAGGGGGGCCCCAGCATTTT.

The chain has TRBV18 and TRBJ1-4; D is undetermined. Trimming took 2 bases from V and 2 from J, leaving 3 bases between them. Germline-derived CDR1 and CDR2 are KGHSH and LQKENI. CDR3 length equals 13 residues. The CDR3 region has the DNA TGTGCCAGCTCACCAGGCACTAATGAAAAACTGTTTTTT. Its translation is CASSPGTNEKLFF.

The V gene is TRBV19, the J gene TRBJ1-4; D is possibly TRBD1 (5 bases). Germline V gene lookup returns CDR1 LNHDA and CDR2 SQIVND (reference sequence). This CDR3 spans 13 amino acids. The V and J ends lost 10 bases and 0 bases respectively, with 9 bases between them. The chain's CDR3 is CATWGATNEKLFF. The CDR3 DNA reads TGTGCCACCTGGGGGGCAACTAATGAAAAACTGTTTTTT.

This chain links TRBV5-8 with TRBJ2-1, with TRBD2 matching 7 bases. Germline lookup yields CDR1 SGHTS and CDR2 YDEGEE. The CDR3 is made up of 15 amino acids. Trimming cost V 5 bases and J 0 bases; bases outside gene matches: 5. The CDR3 sequence: CASRQTSFSYNEQFF. The DNA of the CDR3 is TGTGCCAGCAGGCAGACTAGCTTCTCCTACAATGAGCAGTTCTTC. Supplemented by reference TRBV5-8 and TRBJ2-1, the full variable domain reads EAGVTQSPTHLIKTRGQQATLRCSPISGHTSVYWYQQALGLGLQFLLWYDEGEERNRGNFPPRFSGRQFPNYSSELNVNALELEDSALYLCASRQTSFSYNEQFFGPGTRLTVL.

The CDR3 region has the DNA TGTGCCAGCAGGCGTCCGGGACAGGGGACTGGGAGTAGCAATCAGCCCCAGCATTTT. It yields the protein CASRRPGQGTGSSNQPQHF. The chain carries TRBV6-7 and TRBJ1-5; 10 nucleotides agree with TRBD1. TRBV6-7 is an ORF; its function is uncertain. The J segment lost 0 bases and the V segment lost 6 bases, leaving 14 bases of the junction unmatched. This CDR3 region has 19 residues.

The CDR3 reads CASSPRRGLLDTQYF. CDR3 DNA: TGTGCCAGCAGCCCGCGGAGGGGGCTATTGGATACGCAGTATTTT. The V gene is TRBV5-5, the J gene TRBJ2-3, with D perhaps TRBD1 (7 bases). Trimming stripped 4 bases from V and 6 bases from J, with 18 bases between. The CDR3 totals 15 residues. Per the germline V gene, CDR1 is SGHKS and CDR2 is YYEKEE (reference sequence).

The CDR3 DNA reads TGTGCCAGCAGCGCAATGGTGGACACAGTCTACAATGAGCAGTTCTTC. It specifies CASSAMVDTVYNEQFF. V and J are TRBV9 and TRBJ2-1; TRBD1 is a possible D gene (5 bases). Trimming removed 3 bases from V and 3 bases from J, with 16 bases in between. The germline V gene has CDR1 SGDLS and CDR2 YYNGEE. The CDR3 runs 16 residues. Full variable domain (missing parts from reference TRBV9 and TRBJ2-1): DSGVTQTPKHLITATGQRVTLRCSPRSGDLSVYWYQQSLDQGLQFLIQYYNGEERAKGNILERFSAQQFPDLHSELNLSSLELGDSALYFCASSAMVDTVYNEQFFGPGTRLTVL.

This chain links TRBV10-3 with TRBJ2-4, with 10 nucleotides matching TRBD2. V lost 3 bases to trimming and J lost 0 bases; unmatched junction nucleotides: 17. Germline values: CDR1 ENHRY, CDR2 SYGVKD. The CDR3 loop spans 21 amino acids. CDR3 in DNA: TGTGCCATCAGTGACCCTATAGCGGGGGGCCCAAACCGTTTAGCCAAAAACATTCAGTACTTC. Translated: CAISDPIAGGPNRLAKNIQYF.

The chain is built from TRBV12-3 or TRBV12-4 and TRBJ2-3, with D possibly being TRBD2 (5 bases). This CDR3 spans 12 amino acids. Trimming removed 8 bases at V and 7 bases at J, with 13 bases between. The CDR3 sequence is CASPRVPNTQYF. The CDR3, as DNA: TGTGCCAGCCCGAGGGTCCCAAATACGCAGTATTTT.

The rearrangement uses TRBV30 and TRBJ2-6; D unclear. Trimming removed 5 bases from V and 8 bases from J, with 13 bases in between. Per the germline V gene, CDR1 is GTSNPN and CDR2 is SVGIG (reference sequence). This CDR3 is 13 amino acids long. The DNA of the CDR3 is TGTGCCTGGTTTTCGCGAAGCTCCAACGTCCTGACTTTC. It yields the protein CAWFSRSSNVLTF.

This clone was seen a single time. V gene TRBV10-3 combines with J gene TRBJ1-2; TRBD1 matches 7 bases. V was clipped by 5 bases and J by 2 bases; unmatched bases: 2. CDR3 length equals 13 residues. Germline-derived CDR1 and CDR2 are ENHRY and SYGVKD. Here the CDR3 DNA reads TGTGCCATCAGTACACAGGGGAACTATGGCTACACCTTC. Translating gives CAISTQGNYGYTF.

This sequence joins TRBV13 and TRBJ2-1, with D perhaps TRBD2 (5 bases). Trimming removed 0 bases at V and 6 bases at J, with 15 bases between. Germline CDR1 reads PRHDT; CDR2 reads FYEKMQ (reference sequence). The CDR3 covers 16 residues. In DNA, the CDR3 is TGTGCCAGCAGCTTAGGCCTCGGGGTAGGGAGCAATGAGCAGTTCTTC. Encoded protein: CASSLGLGVGSNEQFF.

The chain is built from TRBV5-4 and TRBJ1-2; 10 nucleotides match TRBD1. The V and J ends lost 4 bases and 6 bases, in that order; junction bases with no gene match: 6. Germline V gene sequence: CDR1 SGHNT, CDR2 YYREEE (reference sequence). This CDR3 has 14 residues. The CDR3 loop is CASSRKGTGDGYTF. In DNA, the CDR3 is TGTGCCAGCAGCCGGAAGGGGACAGGGGATGGCTACACCTTC.

The chain carries TRBV29-1 and TRBJ2-7, with 7 bases fitting TRBD1. This CDR3 has 11 residues. V shed 4 bases and J 7 bases; nucleotides not matched to a gene: 4. Germline V gives CDR1 SQVTM, CDR2 ANQGSEA. The CDR3 loop reads CSVGDRDEQYF. The DNA for the CDR3 is TGCAGCGTTGGAGACAGGGATGAGCAGTACTTC.

The rearrangement links TRBV30 to TRBJ1-5; 8 nucleotides line up with TRBD1. The CDR3 consists of 13 residues. Trimming cost V 5 bases and J 0 bases; bases outside gene matches: 0. Germline V gene data show CDR1 as GTSNPN and CDR2 as SVGIG (reference sequence). In DNA, the CDR3 is TGTGCCTGGGACAGGGGTAGCAATCAGCCCCAGCATTTT. Protein: CAWDRGSNQPQHF.